Sequencing of this T cell receptor beta chain was carried out in a study of T cells in Graves' hyperthyroidism and ophthalmopathy. A NOSPECS grade of at least 4, a Clinical Activity Score of at least 3 and duration under 3 months were recorded in ophthalmopathy patients. This clonotype was recorded at least ten times. It was RNA transcripts that yielded the amplified TCR beta CDR3 regions. HTBI primers were the set used in a first-round RT-PCR of the TCR CDR3. TCRdb re-called the multiplex PCR reads with MiXCR, one entry per CDR3 protein. The sample yields about 600,000 distinct CDR3 sequences, approximately 15% seen once. V shed 3 bases, J shed 8 bases, and the junction held 6 bases outside the gene matches. CDR1 and CDR2 (germline): MNHEY, SMNVEV (reference sequence). The length of the CDR3 is 14 residues.

This clonotype was sampled from a woman in her thirties or forties with Graves' ophthalmopathy. Sequencing was done on a sample of blood. The chain couples TRBV27 to TRBJ1-1, with 10 bases identical to TRBD1. This chain's CDR3 is CASSFGDRGGEAFF. The CDR3 bases are TGTGCCAGCAGTTTCGGGGACAGGGGAGGAGAAGCTTTCTTT.